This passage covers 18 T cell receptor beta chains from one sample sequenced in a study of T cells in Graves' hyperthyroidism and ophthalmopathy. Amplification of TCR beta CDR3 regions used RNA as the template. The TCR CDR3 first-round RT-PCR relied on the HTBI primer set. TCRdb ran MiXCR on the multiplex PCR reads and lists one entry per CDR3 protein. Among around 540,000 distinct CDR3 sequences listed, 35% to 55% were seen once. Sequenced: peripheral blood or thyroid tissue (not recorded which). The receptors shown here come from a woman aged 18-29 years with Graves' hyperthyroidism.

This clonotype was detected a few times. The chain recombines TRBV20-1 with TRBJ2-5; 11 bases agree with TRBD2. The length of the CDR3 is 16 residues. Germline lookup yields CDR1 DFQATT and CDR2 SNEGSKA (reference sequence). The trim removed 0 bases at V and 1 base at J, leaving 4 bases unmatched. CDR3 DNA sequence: TGCAGTGCTAGAGACCGGACTAGCGGGTCCCAAGAGACCCAGTACTTC. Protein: CSARDRTSGSQETQYF.

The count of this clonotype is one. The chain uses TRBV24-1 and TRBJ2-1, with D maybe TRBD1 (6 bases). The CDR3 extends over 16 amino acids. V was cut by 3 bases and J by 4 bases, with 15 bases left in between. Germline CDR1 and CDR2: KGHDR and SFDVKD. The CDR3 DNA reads TGTGCCACCAGTGATGGGAAGGACAGCCCATACAATGAGCAGTTCTTC. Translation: CATSDGKDSPYNEQFF.

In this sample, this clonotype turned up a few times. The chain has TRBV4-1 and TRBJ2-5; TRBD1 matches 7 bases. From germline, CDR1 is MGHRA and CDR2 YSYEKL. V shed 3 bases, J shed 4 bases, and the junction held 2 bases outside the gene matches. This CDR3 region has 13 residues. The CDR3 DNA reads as TGCGCCAGCAGCCAGACAGGGTTAGAGACCCAGTACTTC. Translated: CASSQTGLETQYF.

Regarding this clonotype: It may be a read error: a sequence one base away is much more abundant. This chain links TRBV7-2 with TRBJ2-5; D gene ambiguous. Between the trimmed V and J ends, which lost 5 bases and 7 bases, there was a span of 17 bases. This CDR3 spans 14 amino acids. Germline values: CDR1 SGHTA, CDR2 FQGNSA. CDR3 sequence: CASSNPTGLGTQYF. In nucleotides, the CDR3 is TGTGCCAGCAGCAACCCGACTGGTCTTGGGACCCAGTACTTC. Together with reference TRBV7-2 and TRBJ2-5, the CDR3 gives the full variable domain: GAGVSQSPSNKVTEKGKDVELRCDPISGHTALYWYRQSLGQGLEFLIYFQGNSAPDKSGLPSDRFSAERTGGSVSTLTIQRTQQEDSAVYLCASSNPTGLGTQYFGPGTRLLVL.

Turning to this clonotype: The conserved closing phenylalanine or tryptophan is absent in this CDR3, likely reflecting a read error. In DNA, the CDR3 is TGTGCCACCAGTGATTTGGAGACAGATCTCTATGGCTACACCCTC. The encoded protein is CATSDLETDLYGYTL. The chain recombines TRBV24-1 with TRBJ1-2; TRBD1 might be the D (5 bases). Germline loops: CDR1 KGHDR, CDR2 SFDVKD. The CDR3 is made up of 15 amino acids. Trimming pared 0 bases from V and 4 bases from J, leaving 11 bases between.

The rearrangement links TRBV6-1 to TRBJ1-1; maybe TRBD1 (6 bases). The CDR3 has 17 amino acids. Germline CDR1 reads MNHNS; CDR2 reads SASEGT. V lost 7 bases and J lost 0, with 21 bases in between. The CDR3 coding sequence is TGTGCCAGCATCAAAAAGGACAGACTACCTATGAACACTGAAGCTTTCTTT. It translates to CASIKKDRLPMNTEAFF.

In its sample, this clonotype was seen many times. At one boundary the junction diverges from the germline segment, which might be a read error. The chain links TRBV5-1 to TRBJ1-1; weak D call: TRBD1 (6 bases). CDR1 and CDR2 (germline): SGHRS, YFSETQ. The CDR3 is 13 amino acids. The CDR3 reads CASSLGGATEAFF. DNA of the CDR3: TGTGCCAGCAGCTTAGGGGGGGCCACTGAAGCTTTCTTT.

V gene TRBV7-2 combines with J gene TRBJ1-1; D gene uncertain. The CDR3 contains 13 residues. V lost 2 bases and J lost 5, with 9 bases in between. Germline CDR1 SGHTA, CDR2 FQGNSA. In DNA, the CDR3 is TGTGCCAGCAGCTTAAGCTTGACAACTGAAGCTTTCTTT. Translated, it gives CASSLSLTTEAFF. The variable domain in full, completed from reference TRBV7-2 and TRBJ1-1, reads GAGVSQSPSNKVTEKGKDVELRCDPISGHTALYWYRQSLGQGLEFLIYFQGNSAPDKSGLPSDRFSAERTGGSVSTLTIQRTQQEDSAVYLCASSLSLTTEAFFGQGTRLTVV.

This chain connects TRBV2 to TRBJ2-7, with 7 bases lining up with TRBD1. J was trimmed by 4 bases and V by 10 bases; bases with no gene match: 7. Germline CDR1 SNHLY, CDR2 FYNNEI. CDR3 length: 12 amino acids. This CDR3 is CATGDRLYEQYF. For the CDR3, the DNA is TGTGCCACTGGGGACAGACTTTACGAGCAGTACTTC.

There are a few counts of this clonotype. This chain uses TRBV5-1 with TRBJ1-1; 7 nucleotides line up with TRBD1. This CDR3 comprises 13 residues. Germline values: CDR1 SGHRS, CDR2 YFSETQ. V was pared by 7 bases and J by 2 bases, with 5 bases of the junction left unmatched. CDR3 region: CASGTELNTEAFF. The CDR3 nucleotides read TGCGCCAGCGGGACAGAATTAAACACTGAAGCTTTCTTT.

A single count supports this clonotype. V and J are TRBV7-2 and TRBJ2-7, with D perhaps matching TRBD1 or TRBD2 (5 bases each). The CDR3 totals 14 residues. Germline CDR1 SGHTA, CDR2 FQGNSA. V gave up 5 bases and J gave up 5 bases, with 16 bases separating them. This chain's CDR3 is CASSRNGDGNEQYF. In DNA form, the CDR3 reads TGTGCCAGCAGCCGCAATGGGGACGGTAACGAGCAGTACTTC.

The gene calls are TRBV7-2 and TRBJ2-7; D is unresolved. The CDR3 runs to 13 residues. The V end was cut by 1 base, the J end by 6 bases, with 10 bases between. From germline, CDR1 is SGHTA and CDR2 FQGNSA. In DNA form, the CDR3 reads TGTGCCAGCAGCTTAGGCCCATTGGGCGAGCAGTACTTC. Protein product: CASSLGPLGEQYF.

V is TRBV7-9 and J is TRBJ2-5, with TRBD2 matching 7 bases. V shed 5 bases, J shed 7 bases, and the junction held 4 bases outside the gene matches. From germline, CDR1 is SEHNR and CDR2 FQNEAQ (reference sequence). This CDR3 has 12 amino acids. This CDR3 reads CASSPGGATQYF. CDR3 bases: TGTGCCAGCAGCCCGGGGGGTGCGACCCAGTACTTC.

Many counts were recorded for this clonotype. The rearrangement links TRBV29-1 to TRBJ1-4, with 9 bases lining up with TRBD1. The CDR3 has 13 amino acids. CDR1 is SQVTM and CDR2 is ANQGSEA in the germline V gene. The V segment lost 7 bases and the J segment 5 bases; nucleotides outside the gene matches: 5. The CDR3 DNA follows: TGCAGCGGGGGGGGGACAGGGAATGAAAAACTGTTTTTT. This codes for CSGGGTGNEKLFF.

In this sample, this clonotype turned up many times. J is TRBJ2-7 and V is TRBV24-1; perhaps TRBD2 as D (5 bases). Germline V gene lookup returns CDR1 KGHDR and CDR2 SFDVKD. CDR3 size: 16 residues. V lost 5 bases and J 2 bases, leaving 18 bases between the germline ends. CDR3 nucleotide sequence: TGTGCCACCAGTGTACCTAGCTCAAGAGGGACCTACGAGCAGTACTTC. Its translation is CATSVPSSRGTYEQYF.

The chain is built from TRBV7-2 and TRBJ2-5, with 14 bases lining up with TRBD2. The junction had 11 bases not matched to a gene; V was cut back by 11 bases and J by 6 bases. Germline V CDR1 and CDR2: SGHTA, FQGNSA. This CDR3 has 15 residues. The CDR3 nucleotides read TGTGCCTGGAGTCCAGGGACTAGCGGGAGACAGACCCAGTACTTC. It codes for CAWSPGTSGRQTQYF.

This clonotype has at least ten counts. The CDR3 bases are TGTGCCAGCAGCTTCGGGACAGGAGCCTACGAGCAGTACTTC. Protein sequence: CASSFGTGAYEQYF. The gene calls are TRBV7-9 and TRBJ2-7; 8 bases agree with TRBD1. CDR1 is SEHNR and CDR2 is FQNEAQ in the germline V gene (reference sequence). V lost 3 bases and J lost 2; bases outside the gene matches: 3. The CDR3 spans 14 residues. The full variable domain, its missing parts supplied by reference TRBV7-9 and TRBJ2-7, is DTGVSQNPRHKITKRGQNVTFRCDPISEHNRLYWYRQTLGQGPEFLTYFQNEAQLEKSRLLSDRFSAERPKGSFSTLEIQRTEQGDSAMYLCASSFGTGAYEQYFGPGTRLTVT.

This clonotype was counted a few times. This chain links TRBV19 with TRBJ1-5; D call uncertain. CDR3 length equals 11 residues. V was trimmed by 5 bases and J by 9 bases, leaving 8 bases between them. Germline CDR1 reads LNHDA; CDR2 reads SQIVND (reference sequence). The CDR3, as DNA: TGTGCCAGTAGTGGTGGGCGGCCCCAGCATTTT. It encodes CASSGGRPQHF.